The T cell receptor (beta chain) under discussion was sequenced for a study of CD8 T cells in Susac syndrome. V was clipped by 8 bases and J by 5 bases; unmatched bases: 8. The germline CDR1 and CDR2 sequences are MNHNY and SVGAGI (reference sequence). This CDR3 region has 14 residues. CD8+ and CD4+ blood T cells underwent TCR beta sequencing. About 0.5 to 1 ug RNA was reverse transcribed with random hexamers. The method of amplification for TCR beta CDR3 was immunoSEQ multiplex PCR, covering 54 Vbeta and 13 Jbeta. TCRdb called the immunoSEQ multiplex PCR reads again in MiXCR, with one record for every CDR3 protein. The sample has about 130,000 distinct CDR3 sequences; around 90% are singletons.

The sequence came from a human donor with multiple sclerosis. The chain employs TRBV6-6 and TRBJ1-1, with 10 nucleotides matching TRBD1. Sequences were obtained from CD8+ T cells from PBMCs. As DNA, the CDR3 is TGTGCCAGCGAGACAGGGGGCGATGGGACTGAAGCTTTCTTT. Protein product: CASETGGDGTEAFF.